The 16 T cell receptor beta chains below were found in one sample sequenced in a study of blood T cell repertoires in COVID-19. Using immunoSEQ multiplex PCR, the repertoire was profiled, and TCRdb retains in-frame clones only, with some absent. The repertoire holds some 300,000 clones, with more than 70% as singletons. The sample comprised PBMCs or T cells enriched from blood (not recorded which). The receptors originated from a woman aged 55-70 years in a cohort exposed to, infected with or recovered from COVID-19 (not recorded which).

The CDR3 sequence is CAWVRVGGNTIYF. Written as DNA, the CDR3 is TGTGCCTGGGTCAGGGTTGGTGGAAACACCATATATTTT. The chain combines TRBV30 with TRBJ1-3; TRBD1 is a possible D gene (5 bases). The CDR3 extends over 13 amino acids. V was trimmed by 5 bases and J by 3 bases, leaving 11 bases between them. CDR1 and CDR2 (germline): GTSNPN, SVGIG (reference sequence).

The CDR3 here is CASSPPGLVAFF. The CDR3 nucleotides read TGTGCCAGCAGCCCCCCGGGACTAGTTGCGTTCTTC. This sequence joins TRBV11-2 and TRBJ2-1; 8 bases align to TRBD2. CDR3 size: 12 residues. Germline V gene data show CDR1 as SGHAT and CDR2 as FQNNGV. With 5 bases clipped from V and 15 bases from J, the junction kept 9 bases outside the gene matches.

The chain is built from TRBV21-1 and TRBJ2-2; the table's D call of TRBD2 was not tested on the DNA. TRBV21-1 is a pseudogene. The CDR3 covers 17 residues. CDR3 coding DNA: TGTGCCAGCAGCAGAAAGGGACTAGCGGGAAGGACCGGGGAGCTGTTTTTT. It specifies CASSRKGLAGRTGELFF.

The chain employs TRBV10-1 and TRBJ2-7, with D uncertain. Germline V CDR1 and CDR2: WNHNN, SYGVQD (reference sequence). This CDR3 region has 14 residues. V was trimmed by 3 bases and J by 2 bases, leaving 11 bases between them. The DNA of the CDR3 is TGCGCCAGCAGTGAACAGACGGTCCCCTACGAGCAGTACTTC. As protein: CASSEQTVPYEQYF.

The rearrangement links TRBV3-1 (or the pseudogene TRBV3-2) to TRBJ2-3; possible D gene TRBD2, 5 bases. Per the germline V gene, CDR1 is LGHDT and CDR2 is YNNKEL (reference sequence). The CDR3 extends over 12 amino acids. V was clipped by 4 bases and J by 13 bases, with 15 bases between them. The CDR3 is CASSPREKEEYF. Here the CDR3 DNA reads TGTGCCAGCAGCCCGAGGGAGAAGGAGGAGTATTTT.

V and J are TRBV5-6 and TRBJ2-5; 7 bases align to TRBD1. Germline V gene lookup returns CDR1 SGHDT and CDR2 YYEEEE. This CDR3 has 15 amino acids. V shed 0 bases, J shed 6 bases, and the junction held 8 bases outside the gene matches. CDR3 loop: CASSLGRGLRQTQYF. DNA for the CDR3: TGTGCCAGCAGCTTGGGTAGGGGGCTCAGACAGACCCAGTACTTC.

J is TRBJ2-5 and V is TRBV7-2; tentatively, D is TRBD2 (7 bases). Germline V lookup: CDR1 SGHTA, CDR2 FQGNSA. Between the trimmed V and J ends, which lost 1 base and 3 bases, there was a span of 18 bases. The CDR3 spans 17 residues. The chain's CDR3 is CASSLDIGGGKKETQYF. DNA of the CDR3: TGTGCCAGCAGCTTAGATATCGGCGGGGGCAAGAAAGAGACCCAGTACTTC.

V is TRBV5-1 and J is TRBJ2-3; 9 bases are a match to TRBD1. J gave up 1 base and V 3 bases, and 3 bases lay outside the gene matches. Germline V gene data show CDR1 as SGHRS and CDR2 as YFSETQ. The CDR3 covers 15 residues. CDR3 coding DNA: TGCGCCAGCAGCTCAAGGACAGGGGGCACAGATACGCAGTATTTT. Its translation is CASSSRTGGTDTQYF.

The chain has TRBV7-9 and TRBJ2-7, with 7 bases that match TRBD2. V was clipped by 2 bases and J by 5 bases; unmatched bases: 6. Germline assignment: CDR1 SEHNR and CDR2 FQNEAQ (reference sequence). This CDR3 comprises 14 residues. As DNA, the CDR3 is TGTGCCAGCAGCTTAAAAGCGGGAAGCGACGAGCAGTACTTC. It yields the protein CASSLKAGSDEQYF.

The chain carries TRBV28 and TRBJ1-2; 7 bases line up with TRBD1. CDR3 length: 13 residues. V was clipped by 3 bases and J by 8 bases; unmatched bases: 6. CDR1 is MDHEN, CDR2 SYDVKM, per germline. This chain's CDR3 is CASSFRQGGGYTF. The CDR3 bases are TGTGCCAGCAGTTTTCGACAGGGTGGCGGCTACACCTTC.

The rearrangement uses TRBV4-1 and TRBJ2-2; tentatively, D is TRBD2 (6 bases). Germline CDR1 is MGHRA and CDR2 is YSYEKL. Trimming took 11 bases from V and 6 from J, leaving 16 bases between them. The CDR3 is 13 residues long. The CDR3 DNA reads as TGCGCCCCCGGGGGAGGCGGTTCCGGGGAGCTGTTTTTT. Its protein product is CAPGGGGSGELFF.

CDR3 DNA sequence: TGTGCCAGCAGCCCGGGACTAGCGGGCCCCCGTTACGAGCAGTACTTC. Translation gives CASSPGLAGPRYEQYF. V and J are TRBV9 and TRBJ2-7; the match to TRBD2 covers 12 bases. The germline V gene encodes CDR1 SGDLS and CDR2 YYNGEE. After removal of 4 bases from V and 4 bases from J, the junction contained 9 bases not matched to a gene. This CDR3 contains 16 residues.

The chain carries TRBV27 and TRBJ1-5; 7 bases line up with TRBD1. CDR1 and CDR2 from the germline V gene are MNHEY and SMNVEV (reference sequence). This CDR3 is built from 18 residues. After removal of 1 base from V and 4 bases from J, the junction contained 13 bases not matched to a gene. CDR3 sequence reads: CASSLLGTVRHGNQPQHF. The CDR3 coding sequence is TGTGCCAGCAGTTTATTAGGGACAGTCCGACACGGTAATCAGCCCCAGCATTTT.

The chain carries TRBV5-6 and TRBJ2-1; possibly TRBD2 for D (6 bases). Trimming stripped 4 bases from V and 4 bases from J, with 15 bases between. Germline CDR1 is SGHDT and CDR2 is YYEEEE. The CDR3 contains 15 residues. The CDR3 DNA sequence: TGTGCCAGCAGCCTGGGACTGGCAGATTACAATGAGCAGTTCTTC. Its protein is CASSLGLADYNEQFF.

The rearrangement joins TRBV9 to TRBJ2-1; no firm D call. This CDR3 region has 12 residues. Looked up from germline, CDR1 is SGDLS and CDR2 is YYNGEE. Trimming cost V 3 bases and J 13 bases, with 14 bases left between them. CDR3 sequence (DNA): TGTGCCAGCAGCGACCCACTTCCGTTCCAGTTCTTC. Amino acid sequence: CASSDPLPFQFF.

The CDR3, as DNA: TGTGCCAGCAGCTCGCGGGGGGGCTCTGGAAACACCATATATTTT. It is translated as CASSSRGGSGNTIYF. This sequence joins TRBV7-2 and TRBJ1-3; perhaps TRBD1 as D (5 bases). V shed 4 bases and J shed 0 bases, with 10 bases lying between them. Germline values: CDR1 SGHTA, CDR2 FQGNSA. The CDR3 contains 15 residues. Full variable domain (remainder filled in from reference TRBV7-2 and TRBJ1-3): GAGVSQSPSNKVTEKGKDVELRCDPISGHTALYWYRQSLGQGLEFLIYFQGNSAPDKSGLPSDRFSAERTGGSVSTLTIQRTQQEDSAVYLCASSSRGGSGNTIYFGEGSWLTVV.